Detailed here is one TCR beta chain. Its target antigen remains unknown. No qualities accompany the bases; no much larger clone lies one base away. The data belong to a study of blood T cell repertoires in COVID-19 (dated by TCRdb to 2019 to 2021). For the study in its entirety: Samples from collaborators originated in the United States, Italy and Spain and spanned both the acute and convalescent phases of COVID-19. The prospective study material was composed of cDNA or gDNA derived from T cells, B-cell-depleted T cells, or PBMCs. The dataset comprised deeply sampled blood TCRbeta repertoires from subjects exposed to, actively infected with, or recovered from COVID-19. The repertoires were released in a freely available public database meant as a resource for research on the immune response to SARS-CoV-2. The samples were drawn from two sources: the first 160 participants of the ongoing ImmuneRACE study, and some 1,300 subjects contributed by 6 global collaborators. A de-identified subject ID, COVID-19 status, age in years and sex were almost always included in the sample metadata. Where HLA class I and class II types were available, the types were taken from metadata supplied by the sample provider, not from assay-based typing.

Results the study describes overall, beyond this receptor: Clinical and demographic metadata were provided uncurated, with the amount varying by source and participant.

The CDR3 has 14 amino acids, counting the end cysteine and phenylalanine. Only CDR3 DNA remains: 42 bases, in frame from the first base. CDR1 is given as PRHDT and CDR2 as FYEKMQ, both from the germline V gene (reference sequence). V is cut back by 0 bases and J by 5 bases, with 4 bases in the junction unmatched. In the prospective study, participants were roughly 18 to 90 years old, resided in about 25 geographic areas of the United States, and were enrolled through a virtual design. In the prospective study, cohorts were assigned on the basis of participant-reported clinical history obtained from a screening survey and a study questionnaire. ImmuneRACE Cohort 3 recovered participants were defined by two consecutive negative NP/OP PCR tests, healthcare professional clearance, or symptom resolution. In the prospective study, whole blood, serum and a nasopharyngeal or oropharyngeal swab were collected from each participant by mobile phlebotomists. Prospective study participants could optionally give additional blood draws and questionnaires over an approximately two-month period. Prospective study blood samples were shipped either frozen or at room temperature before DNA extraction.

TCRbeta CDR3 regions were amplified from genomic DNA using the immunoSEQ Assay, a bias-controlled multiplex PCR. The authors processed their data as follows. The number of nucleated cells in each sample was estimated by amplification of reference gene primers within the assay. To quantify the absolute abundance of each unique TCRbeta CDR3 rearrangement, sequence reads were collapsed and filtered. For each sample, productive Simpson clonality was calculated as the square root of Simpson's diversity index across productive rearrangements. Here the immuneACCESS table is served through TCRdb, limited to in-frame sequences with V and J called. Missing clones are a known gap in these copies; in checked studies unresolved V genes cover under half, and the rest lacks a known reason. The D gene and trimming were derived from the DNA, and the V and J assignments and clone size from that table. This sample lists about 260,000 clones; 86% were detected once. Roughly 1.9% of the sample comes from the top ten.

The sequencing input was PBMCs or T cells enriched from blood (not recorded which). The clonotype originates from a woman aged 45-65 years who had recovered from COVID-19. Here the chain combines TRBV13 and TRBJ2-7; TRBD2 matches 7 bases in the middle. Here is the DNA: TGTGCCAGCAGCTTAGGGAGCGGGATTAACGAGCAGTACTTC. Its product reads: CASSLGSGINEQYF.